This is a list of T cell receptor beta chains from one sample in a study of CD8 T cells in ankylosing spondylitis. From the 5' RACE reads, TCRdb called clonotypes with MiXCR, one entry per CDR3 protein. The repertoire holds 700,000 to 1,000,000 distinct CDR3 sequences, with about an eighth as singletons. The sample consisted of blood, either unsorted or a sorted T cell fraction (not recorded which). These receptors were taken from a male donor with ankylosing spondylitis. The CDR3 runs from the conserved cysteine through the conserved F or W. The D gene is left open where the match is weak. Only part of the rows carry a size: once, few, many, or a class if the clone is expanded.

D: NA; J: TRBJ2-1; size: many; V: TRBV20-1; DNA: TGCAGTGCTAGAGTGTTTAGAGGTTCCTACAATGAGCAGTTCTTC; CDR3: CSARVFRGSYNEQFF
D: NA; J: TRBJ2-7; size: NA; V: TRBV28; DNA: TGTGCCAGCAGTATCCCCGAGCTAACCTACGAGCAGTACTTC; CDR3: CASSIPELTYEQYF
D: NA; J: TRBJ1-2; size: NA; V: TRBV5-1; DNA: TGCGCCAGCAGCTTGGAGCCCCAGGGGATAGGATATGGCTACACCTTC; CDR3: CASSLEPQGIGYGYTF
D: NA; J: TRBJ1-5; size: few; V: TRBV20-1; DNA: TGCAGTGCTCCACAGGACCCCAATCAGCCCCAGCATTTT; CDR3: CSAPQDPNQPQHF
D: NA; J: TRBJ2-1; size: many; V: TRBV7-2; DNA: TGTGCCAGCAGCAAGAGTTGGAGCTCCTACAATGAGCAGTTCTTC; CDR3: CASSKSWSSYNEQFF
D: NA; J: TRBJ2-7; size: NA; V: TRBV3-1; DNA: TGTGCCAGCAGTCCAGGACGGGGCTACGAGCAGTACTTC; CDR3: CASSPGRGYEQYF
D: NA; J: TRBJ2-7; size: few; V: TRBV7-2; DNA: TGTGCCAGCAGCCTAACGCCGGGCCCTACCTACGAGCAGTACTTC; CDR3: CASSLTPGPTYEQYF
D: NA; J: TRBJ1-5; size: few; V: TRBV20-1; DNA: TGCAGTGCTAGAAAGAGGGGGGTAAAATATCAGCCCCAGCATTTT; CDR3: CSARKRGVKYQPQHF
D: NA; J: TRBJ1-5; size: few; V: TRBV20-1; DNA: TGCAGTGCTAGAACGCCCCGGGACATTGACCAGCCCCAGCATTTT; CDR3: CSARTPRDIDQPQHF
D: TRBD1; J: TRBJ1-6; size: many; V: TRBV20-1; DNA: TGCAGTGCTAGAATGCCAAACAGGGGTAATTCACCCCTCCACTTT; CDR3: CSARMPNRGNSPLHF
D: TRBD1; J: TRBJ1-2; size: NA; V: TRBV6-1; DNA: TGTGCCAGCAGTGGACGACCGGGACAGGACTATGGCTACACCTTC; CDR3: CASSGRPGQDYGYTF
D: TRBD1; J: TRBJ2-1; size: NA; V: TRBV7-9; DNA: TGTGCCAGCAGCCCCAGGGGGTTAAGCAATGAGCAGTTCTTC; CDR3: CASSPRGLSNEQFF
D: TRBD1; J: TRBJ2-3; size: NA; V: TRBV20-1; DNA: TGCAGTGCTAGAGATAACAGGAACAGGGGGCAAAGGACAGATACGCAGTATTTT; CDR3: CSARDNRNRGQRTDTQYF
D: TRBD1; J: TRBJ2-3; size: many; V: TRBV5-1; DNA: TGCGCCAGCAGCTTGGCTGGACAGGGGGCCGCGGATACGCAGTATTTT; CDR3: CASSLAGQGAADTQYF
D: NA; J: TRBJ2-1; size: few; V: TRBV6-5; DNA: TGTGCCACCCAACGAACGAATGAGCAGTTCTTC; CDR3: CATQRTNEQFF